What follows are 3 T cell receptor beta chains derived from one specimen sequenced in a study of shared clonotypes between healthy human individuals. The naive CD8 population came from CD45RO-negative cells selected for CCR7, without terminally differentiated effector memory CD45RA+ cells. Assay used: immunoSEQ multiplex PCR; TCRdb lists only in-frame clones, some missing. This sample yields about 2.1 million clones, of which around 95% are seen a single time; about 1.6% belongs to the top ten. Sample: naive CD8+ T cells from PBMCs. These receptors originate from a man between 18 and 35 years old in good health. Some clones in this sample may be carry-over from other donors' samples.

This chain joins TRBV4-3 and TRBJ1-5; D perhaps matches TRBD1 (5 bases). The CDR3 loop spans 19 amino acids. Trimming pared 3 bases from V and 1 base from J, leaving 22 bases between. CDR1 and CDR2 (germline): LGHNA, YSLEER. The CDR3 DNA reads as TGCGCCAGCAGCCATAATCAATACGGGACTCAAGGGAGCAATCAGCCCCAGCATTTT. This sequence encodes CASSHNQYGTQGSNQPQHF.

This clone has only one observation. The chain is built from TRBV28 and TRBJ2-5, with 8 bases fitting TRBD1. The CDR3 runs to 15 residues. Germline CDR1 and CDR2: MDHEN and SYDVKM. The V and J ends lost 2 bases and 4 bases, in that order; junction bases with no gene match: 6. Here the CDR3 reads CASSLLRTGSETQYF. CDR3 sequence (DNA): TGTGCCAGCAGTTTACTACGGACAGGGTCAGAGACCCAGTACTTC. The full variable domain, rest sourced from reference TRBV28 and TRBJ2-5, is DVKVTQSSRYLVKRTGEKVFLECVQDMDHENMFWYRQDPGLGLRLIYFSYDVKMKEKGDIPEGYSVSREKKERFSLILESASTNQTSMYLCASSLLRTGSETQYFGPGTRLLVL.

The CDR3 loop is CASSLGPGAGEKLFF. The CDR3 DNA reads TGTGCCAGCAGCTTAGGGCCCGGGGCCGGAGAAAAACTGTTTTTT. The rearrangement joins TRBV7-7 to TRBJ1-4, with TRBD1 as a possible D gene (5 bases). V was clipped by 1 base and J by 8 bases, with 14 bases between them. Germline CDR1 and CDR2: SSHAT and FNYEAQ (reference sequence). The CDR3 contains 15 residues. Filled out from reference TRBV7-7 and TRBJ1-4, the complete variable domain reads GAGVSQSPRYKVTKRGQDVTLRCDPISSHATLYWYQQALGQGPEFLTYFNYEAQPDKSGLPSDRFSAERPEGSISTLTIQRTEQRDSAMYRCASSLGPGAGEKLFFGSGTQLSVL.